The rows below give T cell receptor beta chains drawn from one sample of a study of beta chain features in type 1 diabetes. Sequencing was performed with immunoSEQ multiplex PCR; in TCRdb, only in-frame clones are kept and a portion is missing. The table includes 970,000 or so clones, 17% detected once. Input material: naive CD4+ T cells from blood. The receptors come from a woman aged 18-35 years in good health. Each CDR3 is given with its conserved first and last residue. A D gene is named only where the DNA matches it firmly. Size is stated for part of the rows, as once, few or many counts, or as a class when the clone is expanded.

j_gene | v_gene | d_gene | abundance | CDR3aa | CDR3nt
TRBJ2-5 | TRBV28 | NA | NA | CASSPPGVGETQYF | TGTGCCAGCAGTCCCCCGGGAGTAGGAGAGACCCAGTACTTC
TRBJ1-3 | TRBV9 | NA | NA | CASSVSGTSGNTIYF | TGTGCCAGCAGCGTTTCAGGCACTAGTGGAAACACCATATATTTT
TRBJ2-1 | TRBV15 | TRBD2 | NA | CATSSTGTSGRPTYNEQFF | TGTGCCACCAGCAGTACCGGGACTAGCGGGAGACCAACCTACAATGAGCAGTTCTTC
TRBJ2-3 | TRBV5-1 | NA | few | CASSLGQTTDTQYF | TGCGCCAGCAGCTTAGGACAGACCACAGATACGCAGTATTTT
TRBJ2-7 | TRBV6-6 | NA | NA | CASSSPNNYEQYF | TGTGCCAGCAGCTCACCCAATAACTACGAGCAGTACTTC
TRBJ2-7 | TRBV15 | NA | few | CATSSELEAFHYEQYF | TGTGCCACCAGCAGTGAGCTGGAGGCCTTCCACTACGAGCAGTACTTC
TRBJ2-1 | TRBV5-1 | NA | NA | CASSMNYNEQFF | TGCGCCAGCAGCATGAATTACAATGAGCAGTTCTTC
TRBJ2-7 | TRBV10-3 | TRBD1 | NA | CAIKGTGTYEQYF | TGTGCCATCAAGGGGACAGGAACTTACGAGCAGTACTTC
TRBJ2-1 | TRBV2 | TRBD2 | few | CASSRGGGSHNEQFF | TGTGCCAGCTCTCGGGGGGGCGGGAGCCACAATGAGCAGTTCTTC
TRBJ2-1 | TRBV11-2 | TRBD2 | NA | CASRQTSGRDNEQFF | TGTGCCAGCAGACAAACCAGCGGGAGAGACAATGAGCAGTTCTTC
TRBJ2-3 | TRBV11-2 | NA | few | CASSFDWRDTQYF | TGTGCCAGCAGCTTCGACTGGCGAGATACGCAGTATTTT
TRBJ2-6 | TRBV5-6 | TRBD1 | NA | CASSLLVGQGRSGANVLTF | TGTGCCAGCAGCTTGCTCGTGGGACAGGGGCGCTCTGGGGCCAACGTCCTGACTTTC
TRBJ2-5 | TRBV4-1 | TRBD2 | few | CASSQIPIIKLAALHGETQYF | TGCGCCAGCAGCCAAATCCCTATAATCAAACTAGCGGCGTTACACGGGGAGACCCAGTACTTC
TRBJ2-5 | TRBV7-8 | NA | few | CASSLAEETQYF | TGTGCCAGCAGCTTAGCGGAGGAGACCCAGTACTTC
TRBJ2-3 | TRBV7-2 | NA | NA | CASSRTGLAPDTQYF | TGTGCCAGCAGCCGGACGGGTCTAGCCCCAGATACGCAGTATTTT
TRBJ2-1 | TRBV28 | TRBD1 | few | CASSSQGAVSYNEQFF | TGTGCCAGCAGTTCCCAGGGGGCGGTCTCCTACAATGAGCAGTTCTTC
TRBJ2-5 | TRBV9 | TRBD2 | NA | CASSVGLAGTQETQYF | TGTGCCAGCAGCGTAGGACTAGCGGGTACCCAAGAGACCCAGTACTTC